The 16 T cell receptor beta chains reported below all come from one sample, sequenced in a study of patients and donors after allogeneic stem cell transplantation. TCRdb independently ran MiXCR on the RT-PCR reads; one entry per CDR3 protein. The data contain about a million distinct CDR3 sequences, roughly 18% of them seen just once; the ten biggest clones take up 5% to 6.5%. The sequenced material came from blood, either unsorted or a sorted T cell fraction (not recorded which). The receptors stem from a human donor who was either an allogeneic HSCT recipient or a stem cell or donor lymphocyte infusion donor (not recorded which). It is not recorded whose cells these are; they may come from a transplant donor.

This clonotype has more than one count but fewer than ten. The V gene is TRBV12-3 or TRBV12-4, the J gene TRBJ2-4; 12 positions match TRBD2. The trim removed 5 bases at V and 1 base at J, leaving 12 bases unmatched. There are 19 residues in the CDR3. In DNA form, the CDR3 reads TGTGCCAGCAGTCAAACCGGGACTAGCGGGCTAATGGCCAAAAACATTCAGTACTTC. It encodes CASSQTGTSGLMAKNIQYF.

This clonotype has a handful of counts. The chain combines TRBV5-6 with TRBJ1-3; tentative D call: TRBD1 (6 bases). Germline CDR1 SGHDT, CDR2 YYEEEE. V was pared by 0 bases and J by 0 bases, with 13 bases between. The CDR3 sequence is 17 residues long. The CDR3 bases are TGTGCCAGCAGCTTGGGACAGGCGCCGAACTCTGGAAACACCATATATTTT. This translates into CASSLGQAPNSGNTIYF.

In its sample, this clonotype was seen once. J is TRBJ2-1 and V is TRBV5-7; 10 nucleotides align to TRBD1. TRBV5-7 is assigned to the ORF class and has an uncertain function. With V trimmed by 5 bases and J by 8 bases, 4 bases remained unmatched. CDR3 length: 13 residues. CDR3 coding DNA: TGTGCCAGCAGATTCGACAGGGGGCATGAGCAGTTCTTC. Residues: CASRFDRGHEQFF.

This clonotype was recorded at least ten times. This chain links TRBV25-1 with TRBJ2-2, with D perhaps TRBD2 (6 bases). Trimming took 4 bases from V and 8 from J, leaving 17 bases between them. Per germline, CDR1 MGHDK and CDR2 SYGVNS. CDR3 length equals 15 residues. The CDR3 DNA reads as TGTGCCAGCAGTGCGCCGGGAGTTTTGTTTGGGGAGCTGTTTTTT. Translation: CASSAPGVLFGELFF.

This clonotype was counted only a few times. The rearrangement links TRBV4-2 to TRBJ2-7; TRBD2 matches at 9 bases. Germline-derived CDR1 and CDR2 are LGHNA and YNFKEQ. V lost 1 base, J lost 1 base, and 5 bases stayed unmatched. The CDR3 totals 16 residues. DNA of the CDR3: TGTGCCAGCAGCCAAGCGCGGGGGGGCTCATCCTACGAGCAGTACTTC. It yields the protein CASSQARGGSSYEQYF.

This clonotype was counted a few times. This chain joins TRBV6-5 and TRBJ1-1; D is undetermined. V was cut by 0 bases and J by 1 base, with 12 bases left in between. The CDR3 is 16 amino acids. CDR1 and CDR2 (germline): MNHEY, SVGAGI. CDR3 amino acids: CASSYSRWAANTEAFF. CDR3 coding DNA: TGTGCCAGCAGTTACTCGAGGTGGGCAGCGAACACTGAAGCTTTCTTT.

The CDR3 loop is CASSSKGASGNTIYF. DNA for the CDR3: TGTGCCAGCAGTTCCAAAGGGGCCTCTGGAAACACCATATATTTT. The chain joins TRBV6-5 to TRBJ1-3; D may be TRBD1 (5 bases). Germline loops: CDR1 MNHEY, CDR2 SVGAGI. The CDR3 totals 15 residues. V shed 4 bases and J shed 0 bases, with 10 bases lying between them.

The rearrangement links TRBV6-5 to TRBJ1-4; D gene unclear. The CDR3 consists of 14 residues. V lost 2 bases, J lost 8 bases, and 12 bases lay in between. CDR1 and CDR2 from the germline V gene are MNHEY and SVGAGI. The chain's CDR3 is CASSYRGVGEKLFF. In nucleotides, the CDR3 is TGTGCCAGCAGTTACCGGGGTGTAGGAGAAAAACTGTTTTTT.

This clonotype was seen many times. The rearrangement links TRBV24-1 to TRBJ2-3; 7 bases match TRBD2. The germline V gene encodes CDR1 KGHDR and CDR2 SFDVKD. The CDR3 loop spans 15 amino acids. V lost 4 bases and J lost 2; bases outside the gene matches: 5. This CDR3 reads CATSELSGFTDTQYF. In DNA form, the CDR3 reads TGTGCCACCAGTGAACTTAGCGGGTTCACAGATACGCAGTATTTT.

The chain uses TRBV5-6 and TRBJ2-7; D may be TRBD1 or TRBD2 (5 bases each). Germline assignment: CDR1 SGHDT and CDR2 YYEEEE. V lost 4 bases, J lost 2 bases, and 16 bases lay in between. This CDR3 comprises 15 residues. CDR3 DNA: TGTGCCAGCAGCACATGGGGACCGCGACCCTACGAGCAGTACTTC. Translated: CASSTWGPRPYEQYF.

The rearrangement joins TRBV18 to TRBJ1-5, with 11 bases identical to TRBD1. The CDR3 has 16 amino acids. The V segment lost 4 bases and the J segment 3 bases; nucleotides outside the gene matches: 5. Germline V CDR1 and CDR2: KGHSH, LQKENI. This CDR3 is CASSLGTGGSNQPQHF. DNA of the CDR3: TGTGCCAGCTCACTTGGGACAGGGGGTTCCAATCAGCCCCAGCATTTT.

This clonotype has more than one count but fewer than ten. CDR3 loop: CASSYRGHSGHEQYF. The CDR3 nucleotides read TGTGCCAGCAGTTACCGGGGACACTCAGGCCACGAGCAGTACTTC. V is TRBV6-2 or TRBV6-3 and J is TRBJ2-7, with D perhaps TRBD1 (6 bases). Trimming took 2 bases from V and 5 from J, leaving 16 bases between them. The germline V gene has CDR1 MNHEY and CDR2 SVGEGT. This CDR3 is built from 15 residues.

This clonotype has a handful of counts. The V gene is TRBV10-3, the J gene TRBJ2-1; the match to TRBD1 covers 10 bases. Germline CDR1 ENHRY, CDR2 SYGVKD. J gave up 7 bases and V 4 bases, and 7 bases lay outside the gene matches. The CDR3 length is 15 residues. This chain's CDR3 is CAISGQGAPYNEQFF. The CDR3 bases are TGTGCCATCAGTGGACAGGGGGCTCCTTATAATGAGCAGTTCTTC.

This clonotype was counted ten times or more. The DNA of the CDR3 is TGCGCCAGCAGCTCCACCGGGACACCGGAAGCTTTCTTT. Translating it yields CASSSTGTPEAFF. The rearrangement joins TRBV5-1 to TRBJ1-1; TRBD1 is a possible D gene (6 bases). CDR3 length: 13 amino acids. Germline V gene lookup returns CDR1 SGHRS and CDR2 YFSETQ. V lost 3 bases, J lost 8 bases, and 14 bases lay in between.

This clonotype was found a few times. The chain uses TRBV29-1 and TRBJ2-5; D gene ambiguous. The V end lost 8 bases, the J end lost 1 base, and 8 bases lay between the germline ends. This CDR3 spans 11 amino acids. The germline V gene has CDR1 SQVTM and CDR2 ANQGSEA. The CDR3 loop is CSFRVQETQYF. The DNA of the CDR3 is TGCAGCTTTCGAGTCCAAGAGACCCAGTACTTC.

The chain combines TRBV24-1 with TRBJ2-3; TRBD2 aligns across 7 bases. The CDR3 sequence is 15 residues long. J gave up 4 bases and V 4 bases, and 7 bases lay outside the gene matches. Per germline, CDR1 KGHDR and CDR2 SFDVKD. This CDR3 is CATSDPGGRADTQYF. The CDR3, as DNA: TGTGCCACCAGTGACCCGGGAGGTCGGGCAGATACGCAGTATTTT.